This T cell receptor (beta chain) originates from a study of T cells in Graves' hyperthyroidism and ophthalmopathy. Findings and limits, study-wide: Ophthalmopathy stood apart from stable hyperthyroidism in a 13 V-J model.

The CDR3 regions of TCR beta were amplified from RNA transcripts. First-round RT-PCR targeting the TCR CDR3 was performed with the HTBI primer set. One entry per CDR3 protein, called by TCRdb with MiXCR from the multiplex PCR reads. Of 380,000 or so distinct CDR3 sequences detected, 19% appear once; the ten largest clones hold about 3.7%. Participants, patients aged 18 to 65, had newly diagnosed hyperthyroidism with a duration under 2 months. The source of the PBMCs was less than 12 ml of fresh peripheral blood. Trimming cost V 1 base and J 2 bases; bases outside gene matches: 7. Germline-derived CDR1 and CDR2 are DFQATT and SNEGSKA (reference sequence). This CDR3 has 15 amino acids. The table lists this clonotype with a few counts. Its antigen is as yet unknown.

The sample was blood. This chain uses TRBV20-1 with TRBJ2-5; 7 nucleotides align to TRBD2. The receptor was derived from a woman in her late teens or twenties with Graves' hyperthyroidism. The CDR3 loop reads CSARGTSANQETQYF. The CDR3 DNA follows: TGCAGTGCTAGAGGCACTAGCGCAAATCAAGAGACCCAGTACTTC.